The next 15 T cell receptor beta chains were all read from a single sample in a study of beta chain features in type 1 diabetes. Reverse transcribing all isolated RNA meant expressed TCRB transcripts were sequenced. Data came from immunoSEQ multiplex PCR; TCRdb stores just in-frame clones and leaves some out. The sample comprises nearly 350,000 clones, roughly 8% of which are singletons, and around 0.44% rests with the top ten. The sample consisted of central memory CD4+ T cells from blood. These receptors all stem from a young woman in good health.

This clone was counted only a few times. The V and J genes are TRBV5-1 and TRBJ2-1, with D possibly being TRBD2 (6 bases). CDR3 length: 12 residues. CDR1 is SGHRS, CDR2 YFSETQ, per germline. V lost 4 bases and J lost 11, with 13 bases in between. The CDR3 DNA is TGCGCCAGCAGCGCCGGGGACTCCCAGCAGTTCTTC. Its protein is CASSAGDSQQFF. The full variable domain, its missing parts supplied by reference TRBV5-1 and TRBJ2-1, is KAGVTQTPRYLIKTRGQQVTLSCSPISGHRSVSWYQQTPGQGLQFLFEYFSETQRNKGNFPGRFSGRQFSNSRSEMNVSTLELGDSALYLCASSAGDSQQFFGPGTRLTVL.

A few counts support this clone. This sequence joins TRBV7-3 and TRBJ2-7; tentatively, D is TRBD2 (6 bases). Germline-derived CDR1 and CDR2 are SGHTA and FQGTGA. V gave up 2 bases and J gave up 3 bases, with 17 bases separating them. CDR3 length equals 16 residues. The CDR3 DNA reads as TGTGCCAGCAGCTTAGGGTCAAGCGGGTGGGTCTACGAGCAGTACTTC. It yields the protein CASSLGSSGWVYEQYF.

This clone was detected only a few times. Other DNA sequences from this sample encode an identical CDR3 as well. This chain's CDR3 is CASSYSGGSYNEQFF. The CDR3 DNA reads TGTGCCAGCAGCTATAGCGGAGGCTCCTACAATGAGCAGTTCTTC. The rearrangement uses TRBV7-3 and TRBJ2-1; tentative D call: TRBD2 (6 bases). The ends were cut back, 4 bases at V and 0 bases at J, with 10 bases in the middle. Germline CDR1 and CDR2: SGHTA and FQGTGA. CDR3 length equals 15 residues.

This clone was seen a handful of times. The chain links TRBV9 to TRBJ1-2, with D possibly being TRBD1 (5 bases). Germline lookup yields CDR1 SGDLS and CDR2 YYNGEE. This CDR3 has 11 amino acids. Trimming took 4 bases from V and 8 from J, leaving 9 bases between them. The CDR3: CASSREGGYTF. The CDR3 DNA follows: TGTGCCAGCAGCCGTGAGGGGGGCTACACCTTC. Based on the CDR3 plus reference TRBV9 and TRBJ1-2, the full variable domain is DSGVTQTPKHLITATGQRVTLRCSPRSGDLSVYWYQQSLDQGLQFLIQYYNGEERAKGNILERFSAQQFPDLHSELNLSSLELGDSALYFCASSREGGYTFGSGTRLTVV.

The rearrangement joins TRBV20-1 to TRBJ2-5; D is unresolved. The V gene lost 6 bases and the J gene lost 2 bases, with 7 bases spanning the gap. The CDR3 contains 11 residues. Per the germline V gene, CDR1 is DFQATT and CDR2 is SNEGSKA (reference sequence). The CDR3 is CSAIRQETQYF. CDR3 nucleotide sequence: TGCAGTGCGATCCGACAAGAGACCCAGTACTTC.

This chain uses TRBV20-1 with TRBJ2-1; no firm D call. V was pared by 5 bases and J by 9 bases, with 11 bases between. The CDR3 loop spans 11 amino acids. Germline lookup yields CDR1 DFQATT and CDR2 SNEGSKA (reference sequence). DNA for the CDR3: TGCAGTGCTTCCCAGCTTAGTGAGCAGTTCTTC. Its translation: CSASQLSEQFF.

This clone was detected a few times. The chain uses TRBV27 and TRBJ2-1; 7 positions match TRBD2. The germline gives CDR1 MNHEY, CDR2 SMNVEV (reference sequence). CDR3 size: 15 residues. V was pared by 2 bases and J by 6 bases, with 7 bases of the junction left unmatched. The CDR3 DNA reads TGTGCCAGCAGTTTAAGACGGGGACTACTCAATGAGCAGTTCTTC. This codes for CASSLRRGLLNEQFF.

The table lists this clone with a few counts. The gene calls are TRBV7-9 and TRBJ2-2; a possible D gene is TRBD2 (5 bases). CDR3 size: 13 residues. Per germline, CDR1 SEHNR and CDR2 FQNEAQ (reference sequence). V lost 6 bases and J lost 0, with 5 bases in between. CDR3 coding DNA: TGTGCCAGCAGGGGAGCGAACACCGGGGAGCTGTTTTTT. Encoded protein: CASRGANTGELFF.

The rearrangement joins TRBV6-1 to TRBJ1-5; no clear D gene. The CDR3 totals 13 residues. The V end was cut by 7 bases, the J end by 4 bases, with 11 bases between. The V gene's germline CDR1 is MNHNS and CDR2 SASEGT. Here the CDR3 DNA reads TGTGCCAGCAAGGAGTTCGGTAATCAGCCCCAGCATTTT. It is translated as CASKEFGNQPQHF.

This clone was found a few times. In DNA form, the CDR3 reads TGTGCCAGCAGTGAATTCCAGCGGTCAGTAGACCGGAATGAGCAGTTCTTC. Translation gives CASSEFQRSVDRNEQFF. The chain couples TRBV25-1 to TRBJ2-1; maybe TRBD2 (5 bases). Per germline, CDR1 MGHDK and CDR2 SYGVNS. This CDR3 is 17 amino acids long. V lost 1 base to trimming and J lost 7 bases, with 20 bases between them.

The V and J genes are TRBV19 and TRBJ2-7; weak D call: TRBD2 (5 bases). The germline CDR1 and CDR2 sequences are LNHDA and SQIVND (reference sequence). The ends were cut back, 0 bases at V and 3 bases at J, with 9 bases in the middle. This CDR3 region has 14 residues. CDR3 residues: CASSIELGVYEQYF. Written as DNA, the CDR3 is TGTGCCAGTAGTATAGAGTTGGGAGTCTACGAGCAGTACTTC.

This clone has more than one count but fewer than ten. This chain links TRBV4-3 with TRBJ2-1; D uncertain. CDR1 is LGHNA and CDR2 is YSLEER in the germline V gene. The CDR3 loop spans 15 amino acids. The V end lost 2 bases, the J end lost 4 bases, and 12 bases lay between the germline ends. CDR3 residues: CASSQMAVGYNEQFF. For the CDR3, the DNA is TGCGCCAGCAGCCAAATGGCGGTAGGGTACAATGAGCAGTTCTTC.

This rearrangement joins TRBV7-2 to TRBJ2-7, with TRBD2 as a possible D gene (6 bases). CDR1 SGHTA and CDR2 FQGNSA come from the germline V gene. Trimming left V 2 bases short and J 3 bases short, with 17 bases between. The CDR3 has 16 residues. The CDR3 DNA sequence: TGTGCCAGCAGCTTATATGTCGGGGGAAGGCTCTACGAGCAGTACTTC. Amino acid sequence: CASSLYVGGRLYEQYF.

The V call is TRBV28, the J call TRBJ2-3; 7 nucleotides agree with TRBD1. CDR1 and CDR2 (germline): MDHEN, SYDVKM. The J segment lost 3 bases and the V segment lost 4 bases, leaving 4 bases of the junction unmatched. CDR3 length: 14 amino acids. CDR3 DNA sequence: TGTGCCAGCAGTTCAGAACAGGGGACAGATACGCAGTATTTT. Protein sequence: CASSSEQGTDTQYF.

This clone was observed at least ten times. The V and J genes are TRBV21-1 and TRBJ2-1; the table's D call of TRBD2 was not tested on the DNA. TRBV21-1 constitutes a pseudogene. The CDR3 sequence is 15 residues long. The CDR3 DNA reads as TGTGCCAGCAGCCCTAGGTGGGGACTAGTCGATGAGCAGTTCTTC. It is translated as CASSPRWGLVDEQFF.